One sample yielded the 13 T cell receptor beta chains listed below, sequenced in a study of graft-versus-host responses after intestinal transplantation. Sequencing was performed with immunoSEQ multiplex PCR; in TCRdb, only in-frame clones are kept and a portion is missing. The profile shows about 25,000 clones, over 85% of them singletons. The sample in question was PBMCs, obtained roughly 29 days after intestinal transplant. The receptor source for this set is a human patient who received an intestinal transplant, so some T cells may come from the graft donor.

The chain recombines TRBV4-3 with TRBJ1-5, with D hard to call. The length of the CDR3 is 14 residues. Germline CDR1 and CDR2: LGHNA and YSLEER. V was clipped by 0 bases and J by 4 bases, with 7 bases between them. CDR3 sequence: CASSQDLQNQPQHF. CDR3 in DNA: TGCGCCAGCAGCCAAGATTTGCAGAATCAGCCCCAGCATTTT.

The chain's CDR3 is CASKGAGQGKNSPLHF. The CDR3 coding sequence is TGTGCCAGTAAAGGCGCGGGACAGGGAAAAAATTCACCCCTCCACTTT. This chain links TRBV19 with TRBJ1-6; 9 positions match TRBD1. CDR1 and CDR2 from the germline V gene are LNHDA and SQIVND (reference sequence). The V segment lost 7 bases and the J segment 7 bases; nucleotides outside the gene matches: 11. The CDR3 loop spans 16 amino acids.

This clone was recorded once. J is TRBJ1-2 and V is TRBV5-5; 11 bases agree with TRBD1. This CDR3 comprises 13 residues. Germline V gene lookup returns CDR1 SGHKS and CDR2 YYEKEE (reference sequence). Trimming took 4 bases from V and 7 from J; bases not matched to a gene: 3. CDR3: CASSPDRGPGYTF. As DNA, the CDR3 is TGTGCCAGCAGCCCGGACAGGGGGCCTGGCTACACCTTC.

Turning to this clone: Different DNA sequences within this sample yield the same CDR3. The CDR3 region has the DNA TGTGCCAGCAGCTTACCCGGGACTAGCGGACAAGAGACCCAGTACTTC. Amino acids: CASSLPGTSGQETQYF. The chain is built from TRBV7-9 and TRBJ2-5, with 11 positions matching TRBD2. The CDR3 sequence is 16 residues long. Germline values: CDR1 SEHNR, CDR2 FQNEAQ (reference sequence). V lost 2 bases and J lost 2; bases outside the gene matches: 4.

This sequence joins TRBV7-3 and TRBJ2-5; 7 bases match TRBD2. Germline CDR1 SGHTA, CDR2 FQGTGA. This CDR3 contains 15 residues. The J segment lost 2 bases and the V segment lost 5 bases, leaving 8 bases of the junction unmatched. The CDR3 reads CASSVTGTTQETQYF. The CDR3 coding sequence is TGTGCCAGCAGCGTTACCGGGACTACGCAAGAGACCCAGTACTTC.

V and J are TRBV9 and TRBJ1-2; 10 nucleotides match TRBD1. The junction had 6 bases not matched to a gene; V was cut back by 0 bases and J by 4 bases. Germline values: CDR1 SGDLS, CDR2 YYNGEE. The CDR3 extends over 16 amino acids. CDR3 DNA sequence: TGTGCCAGCAGCGTAGGGGGGACAGGGGATAGCTATGGCTACACCTTC. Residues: CASSVGGTGDSYGYTF.

The CDR3 region has the DNA TGTGCCAGCAGTGAAGGGAGGATGGGGTGGAATGAGCAGTTCTTC. It specifies CASSEGRMGWNEQFF. This chain links TRBV6-1 with TRBJ2-1, with D perhaps TRBD2 (5 bases). V was cut by 1 base and J by 7 bases, with 14 bases left in between. Germline CDR1 and CDR2: MNHNS and SASEGT. There are 15 residues in the CDR3.

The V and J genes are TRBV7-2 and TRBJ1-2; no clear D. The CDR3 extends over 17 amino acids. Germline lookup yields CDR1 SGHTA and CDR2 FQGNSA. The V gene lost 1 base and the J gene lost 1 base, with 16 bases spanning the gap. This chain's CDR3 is CASSLEAIAGINYGYTF. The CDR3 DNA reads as TGTGCCAGCAGCTTAGAGGCTATTGCGGGGATTAACTATGGCTACACCTTC.

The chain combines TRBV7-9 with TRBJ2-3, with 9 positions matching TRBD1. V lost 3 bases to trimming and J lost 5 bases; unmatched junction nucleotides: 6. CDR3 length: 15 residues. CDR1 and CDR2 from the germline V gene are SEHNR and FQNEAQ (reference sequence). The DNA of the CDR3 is TGTGCCAGCAGCTTCCGGGACAGGGCCATAGATACGCAGTATTTT. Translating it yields CASSFRDRAIDTQYF.

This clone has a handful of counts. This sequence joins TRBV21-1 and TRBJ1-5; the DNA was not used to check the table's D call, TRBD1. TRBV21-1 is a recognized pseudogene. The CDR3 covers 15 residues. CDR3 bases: TGTGCCAGCAGCAAAGCATCAGGCAGCAATCAGCCCCAGCATTTT. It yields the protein CASSKASGSNQPQHF.

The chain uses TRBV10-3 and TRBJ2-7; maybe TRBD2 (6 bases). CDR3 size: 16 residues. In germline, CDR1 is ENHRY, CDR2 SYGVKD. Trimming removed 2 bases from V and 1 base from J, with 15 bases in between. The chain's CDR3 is CAISEPAVGGSYEQYF. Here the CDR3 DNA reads TGTGCCATCAGTGAGCCGGCCGTGGGAGGTTCCTACGAGCAGTACTTC.

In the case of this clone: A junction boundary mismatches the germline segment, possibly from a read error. The CDR3 DNA is TGTGCCAGCAGTATATCCCGGTCCAATGAGCAGTTCTTC. It translates to CASSISRSNEQFF. The chain recombines TRBV27 with TRBJ2-1; D unclear. The CDR3 runs 13 residues. The germline V gene has CDR1 MNHEY and CDR2 SMNVEV (reference sequence).

The CDR3 spells CATSRDEGYEQYF. As DNA, the CDR3 is TGTGCCACCAGCAGAGACGAAGGCTACGAGCAGTACTTC. The gene calls are TRBV15 and TRBJ2-7; no reliable D call. Germline lookup yields CDR1 LNHNV and CDR2 YYDKDF (reference sequence). The germline V and J ends were trimmed by 0 bases and 3 bases, with 6 bases remaining between them. The CDR3 loop spans 13 amino acids.